This is a list of T cell receptor beta chains from one sample in a study of cytomegalovirus exposure and HLA in healthy donors. Libraries were prepared by immunoSEQ multiplex PCR; TCRdb keeps only in-frame clonotypes and omits some of them. The sample lists approximately 220,000 clones; roughly 82% were seen once. Sequenced: PBMCs. The receptors come from a man aged 40-49 years in good health and CMV-seropositive. Both conserved end residues are part of each CDR3. The D gene is left open where the match is weak. Clone size appears in some rows only: once, few, many, or a class for an expanded clone.

D,V,size,J,CDR3,DNA
.,TRBV11-3,.,TRBJ1-2,CASSPPGTGGYGYTF,TGTGCCAGCAGCCCTCCTGGGACTGGGGGCTATGGCTACACCTTC
.,TRBV5-1,.,TRBJ1-1,CASSSSGTGGTEAFF,TGCGCCAGCAGCAGCTCCGGGACGGGAGGCACTGAAGCTTTCTTT
TRBD2,TRBV7-9,once,TRBJ2-7,CASSLEASGRPYEQYF,TGTGCCAGCAGCTTAGAGGCTAGCGGGAGGCCCTACGAGCAGTACTTC
.,TRBV27,.,TRBJ2-7,CASSRASAHEQYF,TGTGCCAGCAGCAGGGCGTCTGCCCACGAGCAGTACTTC
TRBD1,TRBV19,.,TRBJ2-7,CASSAGQGRYEQYF,TGTGCCAGTAGTGCGGGACAGGGGAGATACGAGCAGTACTTC
.,TRBV6-4,.,TRBJ2-7,CASSVTGTPYEQYF,TGTGCCAGCAGCGTTACCGGGACTCCCTACGAGCAGTACTTC
TRBD2,TRBV15,.,TRBJ2-5,CATSREFRGRRQETQYF,TGTGCCACCAGCAGAGAATTTCGCGGGAGGAGGCAAGAGACCCAGTACTTC
.,TRBV7-2,.,TRBJ1-2,CASSLAAGDGYTF,TGTGCCAGCAGCTTAGCGGCCGGGGATGGCTACACCTTC
TRBD2,TRBV7-3,.,TRBJ2-1,CASSISGNSYNEQFF,TGTGCCAGCAGCATTAGCGGGAATTCCTACAATGAGCAGTTCTTC
TRBD2,TRBV29-1,.,TRBJ2-1,CSVEGLAGGNEQFF,TGCAGCGTTGAAGGGCTAGCGGGAGGCAATGAGCAGTTCTTC
TRBD2,TRBV14,.,TRBJ2-1,CASSQDRLAGVHEQFF,TGTGCCAGCAGCCAAGATCGATTAGCGGGAGTTCATGAGCAGTTCTTC
TRBD1,TRBV11-3,.,TRBJ1-1,CASRTGGLNTEAFF,TGTGCCAGCAGGACAGGGGGCTTGAACACTGAAGCTTTCTTT
TRBD1,TRBV2,.,TRBJ1-5,CASSELDRGGQPQHF,TGTGCCAGCAGTGAACTCGACAGGGGGGGTCAGCCCCAGCATTTT
.,TRBV4-1,.,TRBJ1-2,CASSLERGGNYGYTF,TGCGCCAGCAGCCTCGAGAGGGGAGGCAACTATGGCTACACCTTC
TRBD2,TRBV6-6,.,TRBJ2-1,CASSDPGLAVNEQFF,TGTGCCAGCAGTGACCCGGGACTAGCGGTGAATGAGCAGTTCTTC
.,TRBV5-6,.,TRBJ2-6,CASTIIGGRLSGANVLTF,TGTGCCAGCACTATTATTGGAGGGCGGCTCTCTGGGGCCAACGTCCTGACTTTC
TRBD2,TRBV19,few,TRBJ2-1,CASSRTSTFSSYNEQFF,TGTGCCAGTAGCAGGACTAGCACCTTCAGCTCCTACAATGAGCAGTTCTTC
TRBD1,TRBV5-8,.,TRBJ1-1,CASSLRDRSILDTEAFF,TGTGCCAGCAGCTTGAGGGACAGATCAATACTTGACACTGAAGCTTTCTTT
TRBD2,TRBV7-6,.,TRBJ2-1,CASSKWTSGGGSNEQFF,TGTGCCAGCAGCAAATGGACTAGCGGAGGTGGTAGCAATGAGCAGTTCTTC
TRBD2,TRBV5-4,.,TRBJ2-1,CASSSGGARTYNEQFF,TGTGCCAGCAGCTCCGGGGGGGCGCGGACCTACAATGAGCAGTTCTTC
.,TRBV10-3,.,TRBJ1-3,CAISEPGGPSGNTIYF,TGTGCCATCAGTGAGCCCGGGGGACCCTCTGGAAACACCATATATTTT
.,TRBV19,.,TRBJ2-2,CASSIPRGASAGELFF,TGTGCCAGTAGTATCCCCAGGGGAGCGTCGGCCGGGGAGCTGTTTTTT
TRBD1,TRBV5-1,.,TRBJ2-2,CASSPTVGTGGANTGELFF,TGCGCCAGCAGCCCCACCGTGGGGACAGGGGGCGCGAACACCGGGGAGCTGTTTTTT
.,TRBV4-1,few,TRBJ2-7,CASSRSGENYEQYF,TGCGCCAGCAGCCGTTCCGGGGAAAACTACGAGCAGTACTTC
.,TRBV6-1,.,TRBJ1-4,CASSENRATNEKLFF,TGTGCCAGCAGTGAAAACAGGGCAACTAATGAAAAACTGTTTTTT
.,TRBV6-1,.,TRBJ1-5,CASSEVRAPGPQHF,TGTGCCAGCAGTGAAGTCAGGGCCCCTGGGCCCCAGCATTTT
.,TRBV29-1,.,TRBJ2-7,CSVVRQGKAYEQYF,TGCAGCGTTGTTCGGCAGGGGAAGGCCTACGAGCAGTACTTC
TRBD1,TRBV7-6,.,TRBJ1-1,CASSSRQGLDTEAFF,TGTGCCAGCAGCTCCAGACAGGGGTTGGACACTGAAGCTTTCTTT
.,TRBV7-2,.,TRBJ1-1,CASRAGATNTEAFF,TGTGCCAGCAGGGCTGGGGCAACGAACACTGAAGCTTTCTTT
TRBD1,TRBV29-1,.,TRBJ1-3,CSVVHRGSGNTIYF,TGCAGCGTTGTTCACAGGGGGTCTGGAAACACCATATATTTT
TRBD2,TRBV27,.,TRBJ2-4,CASSPPGLAGVAKNIQYF,TGTGCCAGCAGTCCCCCGGGACTAGCGGGGGTAGCCAAAAACATTCAGTACTTC